The 13 T cell receptor beta chains below were found in one sample sequenced in a study of T-cell reconstitution after alpha-beta-depleted transplantation in children. Unique molecular identifiers were incorporated during preparation of the TCRbeta library. TCRdb used MiXCR to reprocess the PCR reads, holding one entry per CDR3 protein. The table lists about 110,000 distinct CDR3 sequences, approximately 6.9% of them singletons. Sequencing was performed on PBMCs, mostly from graft donor cells, taken 360 days after TCRalphabeta/CD19-depleted stem cell transplant. Every receptor here comes from a male patient aged 2-9 years who had a stem cell transplant for acute lymphoblastic leukemia, so the T cells may come from the graft donor.

The gene calls are TRBV20-1 and TRBJ2-5; tentatively, D is TRBD1 (5 bases). CDR3 length: 16 residues. Germline CDR1 reads DFQATT; CDR2 reads SNEGSKA (reference sequence). The V end lost 1 base, the J end lost 1 base, and 16 bases lay between the germline ends. The DNA for the CDR3 is TGCAGTGCTAGAGTCCCCCACAGGAGAAGCCAAGAGACCCAGTACTTC. The encoded protein is CSARVPHRRSQETQYF.

This clonotype was seen a handful of times. V and J are TRBV9 and TRBJ1-1; TRBD1 is a possible D gene (6 bases). The CDR3 consists of 13 residues. Trimming pared 0 bases from V and 8 bases from J, leaving 11 bases between. Germline V gene lookup returns CDR1 SGDLS and CDR2 YYNGEE. This CDR3 reads CASSVGTTGEAFF. CDR3 nucleotide sequence: TGTGCCAGCAGCGTAGGAACCACAGGGGAAGCTTTCTTT. The full variable domain, completed using reference TRBV9 and TRBJ1-1, is DSGVTQTPKHLITATGQRVTLRCSPRSGDLSVYWYQQSLDQGLQFLIQYYNGEERAKGNILERFSAQQFPDLHSELNLSSLELGDSALYFCASSVGTTGEAFFGQGTRLTVV.

This rearrangement joins TRBV4-3 to TRBJ2-5; D not certain. Trimming pared 5 bases from V and 4 bases from J, leaving 11 bases between. This CDR3 contains 13 residues. Germline V gene sequence: CDR1 LGHNA, CDR2 YSLEER. CDR3 protein: CASSSRPGETQYF. The CDR3 DNA reads TGCGCCAGCAGCTCGCGACCGGGAGAGACCCAGTACTTC.

The table lists this clonotype with a few counts. V is TRBV7-9 and J is TRBJ2-7, with unresolved D. Germline V lookup: CDR1 SEHNR, CDR2 FQNEAQ (reference sequence). This CDR3 region has 12 residues. V lost 5 bases and J 0 bases, leaving 5 bases between the germline ends. The CDR3 sequence: CASSRASYEQYF. The CDR3 nucleotides read TGTGCCAGCAGCCGGGCCTCCTACGAGCAGTACTTC.

This chain uses TRBV7-3 with TRBJ1-1; TRBD1 might be the D (6 bases). Trimming left V 5 bases short and J 2 bases short, with 12 bases between. This CDR3 region has 14 residues. Germline V lookup: CDR1 SGHTA, CDR2 FQGTGA. Here the CDR3 reads CASSLKGGNTEAFF. Written as DNA, the CDR3 is TGTGCCAGCAGCCTAAAGGGGGGAAACACTGAAGCTTTCTTT.

The genes are TRBV4-2 and TRBJ2-6, with D possibly TRBD2 on 5 matching bases. Trimming shortened V by 0 bases and J by 0 bases, and 15 bases separated the two germline ends. Germline V gives CDR1 LGHNA, CDR2 YNFKEQ. The CDR3 is 19 residues long. The CDR3 coding sequence is TGTGCCAGCAGCCAAGATCAAAGGACTTATCGCTCTGGGGCCAACGTCCTGACTTTC. The encoded protein is CASSQDQRTYRSGANVLTF.

The table lists this clonotype with many counts. The rearrangement links TRBV7-2 to TRBJ2-1, with TRBD2 matching over 7 bases. This CDR3 spans 15 amino acids. CDR1 and CDR2 from the germline V gene are SGHTA and FQGNSA. V trimming: 8 bases; J trimming: 2 bases; junction bases outside the gene matches: 9. The CDR3, as DNA: TGTGCCAGCTCCCTGGGGAGGGCCCCCTACAATGAGCAGTTCTTC. Amino acid sequence: CASSLGRAPYNEQFF.

The sample holds many counts of this clonotype. The chain is built from TRBV9 and TRBJ1-2; 9 nucleotides line up with TRBD1. CDR3 size: 16 residues. Germline CDR1 and CDR2: SGDLS and YYNGEE. Losses at the gene ends were 0 bases for V and 2 bases for J; bases not matched to a gene: 5. CDR3 protein: CASSVDPGQGNYGYTF. CDR3 DNA: TGTGCCAGCAGCGTAGACCCCGGACAGGGGAACTATGGCTACACCTTC. Full variable domain (outside the CDR3, taken from reference TRBV9 and TRBJ1-2): DSGVTQTPKHLITATGQRVTLRCSPRSGDLSVYWYQQSLDQGLQFLIQYYNGEERAKGNILERFSAQQFPDLHSELNLSSLELGDSALYFCASSVDPGQGNYGYTFGSGTRLTVV.

This clonotype was detected only a few times. The chain has TRBV5-1 and TRBJ2-4; tentative D call: TRBD1 (6 bases). The CDR3 spans 16 residues. The germline V gene encodes CDR1 SGHRS and CDR2 YFSETQ. V was clipped by 0 bases and J by 4 bases, with 14 bases between them. The DNA of the CDR3 is TGCGCCAGCAGCTTGGAGCTCAGGGGCTTTAAAAACATTCAGTACTTC. It encodes CASSLELRGFKNIQYF.

The table lists this clonotype with many counts. The chain has TRBV7-9 and TRBJ1-4, with 8 bases identical to TRBD1. Looked up from germline, CDR1 is SEHNR and CDR2 is FQNEAQ (reference sequence). The V gene end was trimmed by 6 bases and the J gene end by 7 bases; junction bases not matched to a gene: 10. The CDR3 has 15 amino acids. The CDR3 DNA sequence: TGTGCCAGCAGTTACAGGACAGGGACTGGTGAAAAACTGTTTTTT. Its translation: CASSYRTGTGEKLFF.

This clonotype was found many times. Here the CDR3 DNA reads TGCGCCAGCAGCCAGGGGACAGGGGATGAGCAGTTCTTC. Translation: CASSQGTGDEQFF. The chain links TRBV5-1 to TRBJ2-1; 10 nucleotides align to TRBD1. Germline V gives CDR1 SGHRS, CDR2 YFSETQ. V was pared by 4 bases and J by 8 bases, with 3 bases of the junction left unmatched. The CDR3 runs 13 residues.

This clonotype was counted only a few times. The J gene is TRBJ1-6, the V gene TRBV28; D is unclear. CDR1 and CDR2 (germline): MDHEN, SYDVKM. The germline V and J ends were trimmed by 10 bases and 6 bases, with 19 bases remaining between them. The CDR3 length is 15 residues. Here the CDR3 DNA reads TGTGCCACCATGGGAGGGAATAGGGTTAATTCACCCCTCCACTTT. Translating gives CATMGGNRVNSPLHF.

The table lists this clonotype with a few counts. The chain uses TRBV4-3 and TRBJ2-7; D tentatively fits TRBD1 or TRBD2 (5 bases each). Germline V lookup: CDR1 LGHNA, CDR2 YSLEER. This CDR3 is 15 amino acids long. Trimming left V 4 bases short and J 1 base short, with 14 bases between. This chain's CDR3 is CASSPFRDGSYEQYF. Here the CDR3 DNA reads TGCGCCAGCAGCCCTTTCCGGGACGGGTCCTACGAGCAGTACTTC.